Below, one T cell receptor (beta chain) is given with its context. This specimen comes from a study of neoadjuvant anti-PD-1 for oral cavity cancer. At the level of the study: Before surgery, most patients got three to four biweekly 3 mg/kg nivolumab doses.

This CDR3 is built from 13 residues. Between the trimmed V and J ends, which lost 5 bases and 3 bases, there was a span of 10 bases. Looked up from germline, CDR1 is SGHTA and CDR2 is FQGTGA. Sequencing was performed with immunoSEQ multiplex PCR; in TCRdb, only in-frame clones are kept and a portion is missing. The sample consists of 75,000 to 100,000 clones, approximately 84% of them appearing once. The sequence came from a person aged 35-79 years with oral cavity squamous cell carcinoma. Sequenced here: PBMCs, sampled before nivolumab (anti-PD-1) treatment. The V gene is TRBV7-3, the J gene TRBJ2-5, with TRBD1 as a possible D gene (5 bases). CDR3 in amino acids: CASSRDREETQYF. CDR3 sequence (DNA): TGTGCCAGCAGCCGAGACAGAGAAGAGACCCAGTACTTC. Drawing the rest from reference TRBV7-3 and TRBJ2-5, the complete variable domain is GAGVSQTPSNKVTEKGKYVELRCDPISGHTALYWYRQSLGQGPEFLIYFQGTGAADDSGLPNDRFFAVRPEGSVSTLKIQRTERGDSAVYLCASSRDREETQYFGPGTRLLVL.